The 10 T cell receptor beta chains below come from one sample, sequenced in a study of metastatic and nonmetastatic thyroid tumors. MiXCR reprocessed the PCR reads for TCRdb. The table lists fewer than 7,000 clones, around a third of them singletons. Each patient came to thyroid surgery without any prior treatment (of any kind). Sequencing used tumor tissue. Receptors originate from a female donor with papillary thyroid cancer or a benign thyroid nodule (not recorded which). Some clones in this sample may be carry-over from other donors' samples.

This clone is large within its sample. This may arise from a read error, as a much more abundant clone is one base away. The J gene is TRBJ2-4, the V gene TRBV12-3 or TRBV12-4, with D possibly matching TRBD2 (7 bases). V gave up 2 bases and J gave up 3 bases, with 14 bases separating them. This CDR3 comprises 16 residues. The CDR3 DNA reads as TGTGCCAGCAGTTTACTAGGGGGGGGGGTCAAAAACATTCAGTACTTC. The encoded protein is CASSLLGGGVKNIQYF.

This clone was seen many times. Distinct nucleotide sequences in the sample also encode this CDR3. V usage is TRBV7-3 and J usage is TRBJ1-5, with a possible D match to TRBD1 (6 bases). The V end lost 8 bases, the J end lost 3 bases, and 11 bases lay between the germline ends. This CDR3 has 13 amino acids. Per germline, CDR1 SGHTA and CDR2 FQGTGA. The CDR3 DNA reads as TGTGCCAGCCTCCCGGGGGCCAATCAGCCCCAGCATTTT. Translated: CASLPGANQPQHF.

The rearrangement joins TRBV5-1 to TRBJ1-5; D perhaps matches TRBD1 (6 bases). Germline lookup yields CDR1 SGHRS and CDR2 YFSETQ. The CDR3 consists of 15 residues. Trimming took off 4 bases at V and 0 bases at J, with 11 bases between the two ends. In nucleotides, the CDR3 is TGCGCCAGCAGCGAACAGGGTAATAGCAATCAGCCCCAGCATTTT. Translation: CASSEQGNSNQPQHF.

This chain joins TRBV6-2 or TRBV6-3 and TRBJ1-5; 7 positions agree with TRBD1. Germline V gives CDR1 MNHEY, CDR2 SVGEGT. The CDR3 has 17 amino acids. V lost 7 bases, J lost 7 bases, and 19 bases stayed unmatched. The CDR3 here is CASKGDRGREGRQPQHF. The CDR3 DNA reads as TGTGCCAGCAAAGGGGACAGAGGGCGCGAAGGTAGGCAGCCCCAGCATTTT.

In this sample, this clone is medium-sized. This chain uses TRBV7-9 with TRBJ1-4; D may be TRBD1 (6 bases). Germline V lookup: CDR1 SEHNR, CDR2 FQNEAQ (reference sequence). Trimming removed 6 bases from V and 4 bases from J, with 18 bases in between. The CDR3 runs 16 residues. The CDR3 spells CASRPTRGSRNEKLFF. The CDR3 DNA reads as TGTGCCAGCAGACCCACCAGGGGCTCTCGTAATGAAAAACTGTTTTTT. The whole variable domain, filled in from reference TRBV7-9 and TRBJ1-4, reads DTGVSQNPRHKITKRGQNVTFRCDPISEHNRLYWYRQTLGQGPEFLTYFQNEAQLEKSRLLSDRFSAERPKGSFSTLEIQRTEQGDSAMYLCASRPTRGSRNEKLFFGSGTQLSVL.

V and J are TRBV6-5 and TRBJ2-7, with D perhaps matching TRBD2 (6 bases). V lost 2 bases and J lost 7, with 18 bases in between. The length of the CDR3 is 15 residues. Germline V gene lookup returns CDR1 MNHEY and CDR2 SVGAGI. The CDR3 nucleotides are TGTGCCAGCAGTTACCTGGACCGGGGACTCCGTGAGCAGTACTTC. Amino acids: CASSYLDRGLREQYF.

This clone was detected many times. This chain joins TRBV30 and TRBJ2-1; a possible D gene is TRBD2 (7 bases). The CDR3 is 15 residues long. V lost 2 bases to trimming and J lost 8 bases, with 19 bases between them. Germline CDR1 GTSNPN, CDR2 SVGIG (reference sequence). As DNA, the CDR3 is TGTGCCTGGAGTTGGGGGGGGGGCGTCGTAGATGAGCAGTTCTTC. Protein product: CAWSWGGGVVDEQFF.

A remark on this clone: A much larger clone is a single base away; this may be a read error. The identical CDR3 is also encoded by other nucleotide sequences in the sample. V usage is TRBV30 and J usage is TRBJ1-1; no clear D. CDR3 length: 13 amino acids. The germline CDR1 and CDR2 sequences are GTSNPN and SVGIG (reference sequence). V gave up 0 bases and J gave up 5 bases, with 10 bases separating them. CDR3 coding DNA: TGTGCCTGGAGTGTTGTCCCGGGGACTGAAGCTTTCTTT. Its translation is CAWSVVPGTEAFF.

The table lists this clone with a few counts. This chain links TRBV4-1 with TRBJ1-2, with TRBD1 as a possible D gene (5 bases). The CDR3 sequence is 15 residues long. The germline V gene encodes CDR1 MGHRA and CDR2 YSYEKL. With 0 bases removed from V and 4 bases from J, the gap between germline ends came to 12 bases. CDR3: CASSQDSGGGYGYTF. The CDR3 region has the DNA TGCGCCAGCAGCCAAGATTCGGGGGGTGGCTATGGCTACACCTTC.

The chain links TRBV5-1 to TRBJ2-7; weak D call: TRBD2 (5 bases). This CDR3 contains 13 residues. V lost 1 base and J 3 bases, leaving 8 bases between the germline ends. The germline gives CDR1 SGHRS, CDR2 YFSETQ. The chain's CDR3 is CASSLRLNYEQYF. In nucleotides, the CDR3 is TGCGCCAGCAGCTTGCGACTAAACTACGAGCAGTACTTC.